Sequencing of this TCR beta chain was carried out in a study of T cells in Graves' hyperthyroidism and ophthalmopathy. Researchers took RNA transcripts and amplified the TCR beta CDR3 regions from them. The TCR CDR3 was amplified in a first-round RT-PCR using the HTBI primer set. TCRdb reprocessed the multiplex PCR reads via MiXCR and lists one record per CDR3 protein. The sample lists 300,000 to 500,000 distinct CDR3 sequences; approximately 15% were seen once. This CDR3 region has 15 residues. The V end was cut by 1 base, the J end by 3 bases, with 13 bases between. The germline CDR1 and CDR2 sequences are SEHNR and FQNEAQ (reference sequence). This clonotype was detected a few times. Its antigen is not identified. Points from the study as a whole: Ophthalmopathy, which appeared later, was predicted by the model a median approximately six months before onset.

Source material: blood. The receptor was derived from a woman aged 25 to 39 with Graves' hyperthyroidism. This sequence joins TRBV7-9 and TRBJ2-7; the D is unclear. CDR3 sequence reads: CASSLEAPEFYEQYF. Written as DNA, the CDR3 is TGTGCCAGCAGCTTAGAAGCCCCCGAGTTCTACGAGCAGTACTTC.